This T cell receptor (beta chain) comes out of a study of T cells in Graves' hyperthyroidism and ophthalmopathy. Researchers took RNA transcripts and amplified the TCR beta CDR3 regions from them. An initial round of RT-PCR targeting the TCR CDR3 relied on the HTBI primer set. One entry per CDR3 protein, called by TCRdb with MiXCR from the multiplex PCR reads. The repertoire holds about 740,000 distinct CDR3 sequences, with about 14% as singletons. From germline, CDR1 is SGHTA and CDR2 FQGNSA. Trimming left V 2 bases short and J 9 bases short, with 14 bases between. The CDR3 has 13 amino acids. When ophthalmopathy did not progress within 18 months, Graves' hyperthyroidism was considered stable. This clonotype was found many times.

The gene calls are TRBV7-2 and TRBJ2-7; TRBD2 might be the D (5 bases). Sequenced material: blood. The clonotype comes from a woman between 18 and 30 years old with Graves' hyperthyroidism. The DNA for the CDR3 is TGTGCCAGCAGCTTATCAGAAACGAGCGGGCAGTACTTC. Translating it yields CASSLSETSGQYF.